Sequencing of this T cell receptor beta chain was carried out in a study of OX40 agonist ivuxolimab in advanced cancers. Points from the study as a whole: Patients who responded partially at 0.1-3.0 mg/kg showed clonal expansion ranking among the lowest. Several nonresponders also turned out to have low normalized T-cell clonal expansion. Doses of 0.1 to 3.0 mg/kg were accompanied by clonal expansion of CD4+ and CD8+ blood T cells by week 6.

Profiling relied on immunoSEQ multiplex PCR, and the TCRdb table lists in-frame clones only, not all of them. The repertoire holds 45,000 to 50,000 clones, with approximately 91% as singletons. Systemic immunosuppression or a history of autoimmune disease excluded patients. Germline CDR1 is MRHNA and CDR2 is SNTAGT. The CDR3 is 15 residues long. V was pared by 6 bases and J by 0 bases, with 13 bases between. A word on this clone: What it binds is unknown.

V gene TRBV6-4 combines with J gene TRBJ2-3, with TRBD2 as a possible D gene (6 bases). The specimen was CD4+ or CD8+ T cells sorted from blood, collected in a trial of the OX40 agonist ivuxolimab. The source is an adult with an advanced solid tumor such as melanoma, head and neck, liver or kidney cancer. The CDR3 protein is CASSLKEGSTDTQYF. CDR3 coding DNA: TGTGCCAGCAGCCTAAAGGAGGGTAGCACAGATACGCAGTATTTT.